These 13 T cell receptor beta chains came from one sample sequenced in a study of CD8 T cells in Susac syndrome. Random hexamers were used to reverse transcribe about 0.5 to 1 ug of RNA. TCRdb called the immunoSEQ multiplex PCR reads again in MiXCR, with one record for every CDR3 protein. This sample yields about 440,000 distinct CDR3 sequences, of which roughly 85% are seen a single time; approximately 0.12% belongs to the top ten. Sequencing was performed on CD8+ T cells from PBMCs. Every receptor here comes from a human donor with multiple sclerosis.

About this clonotype itself: The junction differs from germline at one of its ends, possibly a read error. The CDR3 region has the DNA TGTGCTAGCAGCCTAAGGGACGGATCTAGCACAGATACGCAGTATTTT. This encodes CASSLRDGSSTDTQYF. This chain uses TRBV7-7 with TRBJ2-3, with D possibly being TRBD1 or TRBD2 (5 bases each). The CDR3 length is 16 residues. Germline values: CDR1 SSHAT, CDR2 FNYEAQ (reference sequence).

The V and J genes are TRBV6-5 and TRBJ2-2; no reliable D call. This CDR3 has 15 residues. Trimming took off 2 bases at V and 1 base at J, with 8 bases between the two ends. CDR1 is MNHEY, CDR2 SVGAGI, per germline. CDR3 nucleotides: TGTGCCAGCAGTTACCACATCGGGAACACCGGGGAGCTGTTTTTT. This sequence encodes CASSYHIGNTGELFF.

J is TRBJ2-1 and V is TRBV27; D is perhaps TRBD2 (6 bases). V shed 6 bases and J shed 5 bases, with 11 bases lying between them. The CDR3 is 13 amino acids. Germline CDR1 and CDR2: MNHEY and SMNVEV (reference sequence). Here the CDR3 DNA reads TGTGCCAGCAGACGGGGGACCAACAATGAGCAGTTCTTC. This translates into CASRRGTNNEQFF.

This clonotype occurred once. The chain links TRBV12-3 or TRBV12-4 to TRBJ2-7, with D possibly TRBD2 on 5 matching bases. The V end lost 7 bases, the J end lost 5 bases, and 12 bases lay between the germline ends. This CDR3 comprises 12 residues. The CDR3 spells CASKTLGDEQYF. The CDR3 nucleotides are TGTGCCAGCAAAACACTCGGGGACGAGCAGTACTTC.

V is TRBV27 and J is TRBJ1-2; no clear D. The germline V gene has CDR1 MNHEY and CDR2 SMNVEV (reference sequence). V lost 0 bases and J 7 bases, leaving 9 bases between the germline ends. This CDR3 comprises 13 residues. The CDR3 region has the DNA TGTGCCAGCAGTTTATCACTAGGTGTTGGCTACACCTTC. This gives the protein CASSLSLGVGYTF.

This chain connects TRBV6-6 to TRBJ1-2, with D uncertain. Trimming removed 4 bases from V and 2 bases from J, with 11 bases in between. The CDR3 loop spans 14 amino acids. The germline CDR1 and CDR2 sequences are MNHNY and SVGAGI (reference sequence). The CDR3 loop is CASSLQTSNYGYTF. The CDR3 DNA reads TGTGCCAGCAGTTTACAGACTTCCAACTATGGCTACACCTTC.

This clonotype came up a few times. This chain uses TRBV5-1 with TRBJ2-7; a possible D gene is TRBD1 (6 bases). The CDR3 is made up of 14 amino acids. V was shortened by 0 bases and J by 5 bases, with 12 bases between the two germline ends. CDR1 SGHRS and CDR2 YFSETQ come from the germline V gene. The CDR3 DNA reads as TGCGCCAGCAGCTTGGATCCAGGGGAAGACGAGCAGTACTTC. Translating gives CASSLDPGEDEQYF.

The chain is built from TRBV6-1 and TRBJ2-7, with 7 bases lining up with TRBD2. The J segment lost 3 bases and the V segment lost 6 bases, leaving 8 bases of the junction unmatched. Germline lookup yields CDR1 MNHNS and CDR2 SASEGT. The CDR3 consists of 14 residues. This chain's CDR3 is CASRRLAENYEQYF. The CDR3 region has the DNA TGTGCCAGCAGACGTCTAGCGGAGAACTACGAGCAGTACTTC.

V usage is TRBV7-9 and J usage is TRBJ1-3; D uncertain. V was cut by 1 base and J by 4 bases, with 11 bases left in between. In germline, CDR1 is SEHNR, CDR2 FQNEAQ (reference sequence). This CDR3 comprises 15 residues. The CDR3, as DNA: TGTGCCAGCAGCTTAGTCAGGAGGTGGGGAAACACCATATATTTT. Encoded protein: CASSLVRRWGNTIYF.

This clonotype was seen a handful of times. The chain is built from TRBV27 and TRBJ1-5; D is uncertain. CDR3 length: 15 residues. Germline lookup yields CDR1 MNHEY and CDR2 SMNVEV (reference sequence). Trimming left V 4 bases short and J 1 base short, with 11 bases between. CDR3 sequence: CASSYGGGSNQPQHF. The DNA for the CDR3 is TGTGCCAGCAGTTATGGAGGTGGGAGCAATCAGCCCCAGCATTTT.

The rearrangement links TRBV20-1 to TRBJ2-1; no clear D. The length of the CDR3 is 17 residues. Germline CDR1 and CDR2: DFQATT and SNEGSKA (reference sequence). V lost 0 bases and J 1 base, leaving 16 bases between the germline ends. The CDR3 DNA reads as TGCAGTGCTAGAGACCCCGAAACGAGTACATCCTACAATGAGCAGTTCTTC. Translated, it gives CSARDPETSTSYNEQFF.

The rearrangement links TRBV5-1 to TRBJ2-1, with 8 bases lining up with TRBD2. Unmatched junction bases numbered 7, after V lost 4 bases and J lost 4 bases. Germline lookup yields CDR1 SGHRS and CDR2 YFSETQ. The CDR3 loop spans 15 amino acids. The CDR3 DNA sequence: TGCGCCAGCAGCACGGGACTAGAAGGTTACAATGAGCAGTTCTTC. It is translated as CASSTGLEGYNEQFF.

The chain joins TRBV5-4 to TRBJ2-7, with D perhaps being TRBD1 or TRBD2 (5 bases each). V was shortened by 4 bases and J by 7 bases, with 21 bases between the two germline ends. CDR1 and CDR2 from the germline V gene are SGHNT and YYREEE (reference sequence). The CDR3 spans 15 residues. CDR3 sequence (DNA): TGTGCCAGCAGCGGGTGGGACCGAGGAGAAGAAGAGCAGTACTTC. The encoded protein is CASSGWDRGEEEQYF.